The next 20 T cell receptor beta chains were all read from a single sample in a study of T cell clones after liver transplantation. Sequencing used immunoSEQ multiplex PCR; TCRdb keeps in-frame clones, though not all of them. The sample lists roughly 49,000 clones, 55% to 75% occurring once. Source: CD4+ T cells from blood, taken around 54 months after liver transplant. These receptors originate from a human patient who received a liver transplant. These T cells may partly come from the graft donor.

This clone was seen a single time. Mismatch with germline at one junction end may stem from a read error. The chain carries TRBV7-7 and TRBJ1-3; D not resolved. This CDR3 has 17 residues. The germline V gene encodes CDR1 SSHAT and CDR2 FNYEAQ (reference sequence). CDR3 sequence reads: CASSLGSPGDSGNTIYF. The CDR3 bases are TGTGCTAGCAGCTTAGGGTCTCCCGGGGACTCTGGAAACACCATATATTTT.

This chain links TRBV11-2 with TRBJ1-1, with D possibly being TRBD1 (6 bases). CDR1 is SGHAT, CDR2 FQNNGV, per germline. This CDR3 has 14 amino acids. Trimming removed 4 bases at V and 4 bases at J, with 13 bases between. CDR3 nucleotides: TGTGCCAGCAGCTCACAGGGAGGGGGCACTGAAGCTTTCTTT. Its protein is CASSSQGGGTEAFF.

This clone has a single count. V gene TRBV7-3 combines with J gene TRBJ2-2; 10 bases fit TRBD2. The CDR3 runs to 14 residues. Trimming cost V 5 bases and J 6 bases; bases outside gene matches: 3. The V gene's germline CDR1 is SGHTA and CDR2 FQGTGA. CDR3 residues: CASSPLAGAGELFF. CDR3 DNA: TGTGCCAGCAGCCCTCTAGCGGGGGCCGGGGAGCTGTTTTTT. The entire variable domain, with the rest obtained from reference TRBV7-3 and TRBJ2-2, is as follows: GAGVSQTPSNKVTEKGKYVELRCDPISGHTALYWYRQSLGQGPEFLIYFQGTGAADDSGLPNDRFFAVRPEGSVSTLKIQRTERGDSAVYLCASSPLAGAGELFFGEGSRLTVL.

The chain is built from TRBV5-1 and TRBJ2-7; a weak D match, TRBD2 (5 bases). The CDR3 sequence is 15 residues long. Per the germline V gene, CDR1 is SGHRS and CDR2 is YFSETQ. V shed 0 bases and J shed 1 base, with 11 bases lying between them. CDR3 coding DNA: TGCGCCAGCAGCTTGGCCGGAGGCTTGTCCTACGAGCAGTACTTC. As protein: CASSLAGGLSYEQYF.

The CDR3 region is CASSPRVRGEKLFF. The CDR3 DNA is TGTGCCAGCAGCCCTCGGGTCCGAGGGGAAAAACTGTTTTTT. The chain couples TRBV7-6 to TRBJ1-4; D is unclear. The germline V and J ends were trimmed by 5 bases and 8 bases, with 15 bases remaining between them. Germline CDR1 reads SGHVS; CDR2 reads FNYEAQ. CDR3 length equals 14 residues. Based on the CDR3 plus reference TRBV7-6 and TRBJ1-4, the full variable domain is GAGVSQSPRYKVTKRGQDVALRCDPISGHVSLYWYRQALGQGPEFLTYFNYEAQQDKSGLPNDRFSAERPEGSISTLTIQRTEQRDSAMYRCASSPRVRGEKLFFGSGTQLSVL.

This clone was recorded only once. The V gene is TRBV4-2, the J gene TRBJ1-5; D unresolved. This CDR3 contains 16 residues. The V gene lost 0 bases and the J gene lost 2 bases, with 11 bases spanning the gap. CDR1 LGHNA and CDR2 YNFKEQ come from the germline V gene. The CDR3 spells CASSQDHGQGNQPQHF. The DNA for the CDR3 is TGTGCCAGCAGCCAAGATCACGGGCAGGGCAATCAGCCCCAGCATTTT.

The V and J genes are TRBV7-2 and TRBJ2-1; D ambiguous. The CDR3 is 16 residues long. The germline CDR1 and CDR2 sequences are SGHTA and FQGNSA. Trimming took 0 bases from V and 7 from J, leaving 16 bases between them. The CDR3 coding sequence is TGTGCCAGCAGCTTAGCAGGTGGGTATGGGCTGAATGAGCAGTTCTTC. Translation: CASSLAGGYGLNEQFF. Variable domain in full (rest from reference TRBV7-2 and TRBJ2-1): GAGVSQSPSNKVTEKGKDVELRCDPISGHTALYWYRQSLGQGLEFLIYFQGNSAPDKSGLPSDRFSAERTGGSVSTLTIQRTQQEDSAVYLCASSLAGGYGLNEQFFGPGTRLTVL.

This clone was seen only a few times. The V gene is TRBV5-6, the J gene TRBJ1-2; TRBD1 might be the D (6 bases). CDR1 and CDR2 from the germline V gene are SGHDT and YYEEEE. CDR3 length: 14 residues. Trimming took off 3 bases at V and 1 base at J, with 10 bases between the two ends. Written as DNA, the CDR3 is TGTGCCAGCAGCTGGGGGGGCGTTAACTATGGCTACACCTTC. This translates into CASSWGGVNYGYTF.

The chain joins TRBV28 to TRBJ2-3; D is possibly TRBD2 (6 bases). The length of the CDR3 is 14 residues. V dropped 8 bases and J dropped 9 bases, with 21 bases sitting between them. The germline V gene encodes CDR1 MDHEN and CDR2 SYDVKM. This CDR3 reads CASASRARGNTQYF. The CDR3 nucleotides are TGTGCCAGCGCCTCGCGCGCACGGGGGAACACGCAGTATTTT. The full variable domain, with the rest looked up from reference TRBV28 and TRBJ2-3, is DVKVTQSSRYLVKRTGEKVFLECVQDMDHENMFWYRQDPGLGLRLIYFSYDVKMKEKGDIPEGYSVSREKKERFSLILESASTNQTSMYLCASASRARGNTQYFGPGTRLTVL.

The rearrangement joins TRBV6-1 to TRBJ2-3; 9 positions match TRBD2. With V trimmed by 5 bases and J by 0 bases, 3 bases remained unmatched. The CDR3 is made up of 15 amino acids. CDR1 and CDR2 from the germline V gene are MNHNS and SASEGT. CDR3 coding DNA: TGTGCCAGCAGTTTGACTAGCGGAAGCACAGATACGCAGTATTTT. Its translation: CASSLTSGSTDTQYF.

This clone was detected a few times. The chain employs TRBV5-5 and TRBJ2-7; D is unclear. This CDR3 spans 15 amino acids. The germline gives CDR1 SGHKS, CDR2 YYEKEE (reference sequence). Trimming shortened V by 0 bases and J by 3 bases, and 13 bases separated the two germline ends. The CDR3 nucleotides read TGTGCCAGCAGCTTGGATGTGGGTTTAAGCTACGAGCAGTACTTC. Translation: CASSLDVGLSYEQYF. The variable domain in full, with the rest retrieved from reference TRBV5-5 and TRBJ2-7, is DAGVTQSPTHLIKTRGQQVTLRCSPISGHKSVSWYQQVLGQGPQFIFQYYEKEERGRGNFPDRFSARQFPNYSSELNVNALLLGDSALYLCASSLDVGLSYEQYFGPGTRLTVT.

The genes are TRBV10-3 and TRBJ2-6; D might be TRBD2 (5 bases). V lost 10 bases and J lost 3, with 10 bases in between. The germline CDR1 and CDR2 sequences are ENHRY and SYGVKD. CDR3 length: 13 residues. CDR3 nucleotides: TGTGCCAGCGACGGGGTTGGGGCCAACGTCCTGACTTTC. Protein: CASDGVGANVLTF.

This clone was seen more than once but under ten times. The rearrangement joins TRBV7-6 to TRBJ1-4; 7 bases are a match to TRBD1. Trimming cost V 5 bases and J 5 bases; bases outside gene matches: 11. CDR3 size: 16 residues. Germline V CDR1 and CDR2: SGHVS, FNYEAQ. The CDR3 spells CASSPKLRGRNEKLFF. The CDR3 nucleotides read TGTGCCAGCAGCCCAAAGCTAAGGGGGCGGAATGAAAAACTGTTTTTT.

This clone was seen a handful of times. The CDR3 loop is CASRVGTGGFQPQHF. In DNA, the CDR3 is TGTGCCAGCAGAGTAGGGACAGGGGGTTTCCAGCCCCAGCATTTT. This chain joins TRBV2 and TRBJ1-5; 11 positions agree with TRBD1. V trimming: 6 bases; J trimming: 7 bases; junction bases outside the gene matches: 8. The CDR3 loop spans 15 amino acids. Germline loops: CDR1 SNHLY, CDR2 FYNNEI.

This rearrangement joins TRBV30 to TRBJ2-6; TRBD1 matches at 7 bases. The germline CDR1 and CDR2 sequences are GTSNPN and SVGIG (reference sequence). The CDR3 totals 15 residues. The trim removed 2 bases at V and 4 bases at J, leaving 5 bases unmatched. CDR3 residues: CAWSTGVAGANVLTF. CDR3 nucleotides: TGTGCCTGGAGTACAGGGGTTGCCGGGGCCAACGTCCTGACTTTC. Full variable domain (outside the CDR3, taken from reference TRBV30 and TRBJ2-6): SQTIHQWPATLVQPVGSPLSLECTVEGTSNPNLYWYRQAAGRGLQLLFYSVGIGQISSEVPQNLSASRPQDRQFILSSKKLLLSDSGFYLCAWSTGVAGANVLTFGAGSRLTVL.

This sequence joins TRBV15 and TRBJ1-2; the match to TRBD1 covers 8 bases. Unmatched junction bases numbered 7, after V lost 0 bases and J lost 7 bases. The CDR3 is made up of 15 amino acids. Germline CDR1 reads LNHNV; CDR2 reads YYDKDF (reference sequence). The CDR3 nucleotides read TGTGCCACCAGCAGAGAACCGCAGGGGGCGGGTGGCTACACCTTC. This gives the protein CATSREPQGAGGYTF.

The V gene is TRBV2, the J gene TRBJ1-2, with D possibly being TRBD1 (5 bases). Germline V gene sequence: CDR1 SNHLY, CDR2 FYNNEI. The CDR3 totals 13 residues. V was cut by 7 bases and J by 7 bases, with 16 bases left in between. CDR3 nucleotides: TGTGCCAGCATCCAGGGCAGGGAGTCTGGCTACACCTTC. Translated, it gives CASIQGRESGYTF.

The chain has TRBV15 and TRBJ2-7; possible D gene TRBD1, 6 bases. Germline CDR1 and CDR2: LNHNV and YYDKDF (reference sequence). Trimming took off 0 bases at V and 3 bases at J, with 15 bases between the two ends. The CDR3 runs 16 residues. Written as DNA, the CDR3 is TGTGCCACCAGCAGAGATGCTTTGACAGGCGGCTACGAGCAGTACTTC. Its translation is CATSRDALTGGYEQYF.

The V and J genes are TRBV9 and TRBJ2-2; maybe TRBD1 (6 bases). This CDR3 region has 14 residues. Germline lookup yields CDR1 SGDLS and CDR2 YYNGEE. Trimming took off 4 bases at V and 8 bases at J, with 15 bases between the two ends. CDR3 sequence: CASSWTADSGELFF. CDR3 nucleotide sequence: TGTGCCAGCAGCTGGACAGCGGATTCGGGGGAGCTGTTTTTT. Variable domain in full (rest from reference TRBV9 and TRBJ2-2): DSGVTQTPKHLITATGQRVTLRCSPRSGDLSVYWYQQSLDQGLQFLIQYYNGEERAKGNILERFSAQQFPDLHSELNLSSLELGDSALYFCASSWTADSGELFFGEGSRLTVL.

The chain has TRBV10-3 and TRBJ2-7, with unresolved D. Germline V gives CDR1 ENHRY, CDR2 SYGVKD. V gave up 2 bases and J gave up 3 bases, with 8 bases separating them. CDR3 size: 13 residues. The CDR3 nucleotides read TGTGCCATCAGTGAGGAGGTTCACTACGAGCAGTACTTC. Translation: CAISEEVHYEQYF.